Each of the 2 T cell receptor beta chains below was sequenced from the same sample in a study of human T cells and chemical hapten exposure. One entry per CDR3 protein, called by TCRdb with MiXCR from the RACE reads. Of some 190,000 distinct CDR3 sequences listed, about 20% are singletons. The time point here: patch test 1, 2 weeks after DPC sensitization. Treatment given: therapeutic diphenylcyclopropenone sensitization with weekly scalp DPC. The input for sequencing was whole blood, taken in connection with sensitization to the hapten diphenylcyclopropenone (DPC). All receptors derive from a woman aged 45-65 years with alopecia areata. Some clones in this sample may be carry-over from other donors' samples.

V gene TRBV27 combines with J gene TRBJ2-7; D is possibly TRBD1 (7 bases). The CDR3 covers 16 residues. The germline CDR1 and CDR2 sequences are MNHEY and SMNVEV (reference sequence). V lost 3 bases to trimming and J lost 2 bases, with 17 bases between them. The DNA of the CDR3 is TGTGCCAGCAGTTTTCGCCTGACAGGGACTGCCTACGAGCAGTACTTC. The encoded protein is CASSFRLTGTAYEQYF.

This sequence joins TRBV12-3 or TRBV12-4 and TRBJ1-5; D gene uncertain. The V and J ends lost 8 bases and 3 bases respectively, with 11 bases between them. This CDR3 spans 13 amino acids. In nucleotides, the CDR3 is TGTGCCAGCGTTCGAAGGCCCAATCAGCCCCAGCATTTT. Its translation: CASVRRPNQPQHF.